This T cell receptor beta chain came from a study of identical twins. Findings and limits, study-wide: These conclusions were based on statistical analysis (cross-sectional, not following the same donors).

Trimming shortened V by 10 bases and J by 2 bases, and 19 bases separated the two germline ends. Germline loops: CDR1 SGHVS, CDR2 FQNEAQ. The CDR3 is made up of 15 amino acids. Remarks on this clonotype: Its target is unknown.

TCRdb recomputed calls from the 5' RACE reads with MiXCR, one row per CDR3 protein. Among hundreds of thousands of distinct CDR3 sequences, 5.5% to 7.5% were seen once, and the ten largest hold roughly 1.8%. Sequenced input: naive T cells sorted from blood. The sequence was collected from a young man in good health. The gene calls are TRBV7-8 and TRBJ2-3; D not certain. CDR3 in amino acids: CATSFHRIITDTQYF. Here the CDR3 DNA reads TGTGCCACCTCGTTTCACCGGATCATCACAGATACGCAGTATTTT.